Listed below are T cell receptor beta chains from one sample, sequenced in a study of T cell responses to AZD1222 COVID-19 vaccine. Profiling relied on immunoSEQ multiplex PCR, and the TCRdb table lists in-frame clones only, not all of them. The sample shows 140,000 or so clones, approximately 89% of them seen only once. This specimen consisted of peripheral blood, obtained 28 days after the second AZD1222 dose. The receptors stem from an adult who received the AZD1222 COVID-19 vaccine. Each CDR3 is given with its conserved first and last residue. The D gene is left open where the match is weak. Some rows mark clone size as missing; the rest say once, few, many or name a class of expanded clone.

V,size,J,D,CDR3,DNA
TRBV18,.,TRBJ2-3,.,CASSPPGEGTDTQYF,TGTGCCAGCTCACCACCGGGGGAGGGCACAGATACGCAGTATTTT
TRBV7-6,.,TRBJ1-1,.,CASSFGGPTEAFF,TGTGCCAGCAGCTTCGGGGGTCCCACTGAAGCTTTCTTT
TRBV6-5,once,TRBJ1-3,.,CASSYFNTIYF,TGTGCCAGCAGTTACTTCAACACCATATATTTT
TRBV6-1,.,TRBJ1-2,.,CASSERRGRYGYTF,TGTGCCAGCAGTGAGAGACGGGGGAGGTATGGCTACACCTTC
TRBV7-9,.,TRBJ1-1,.,CASSASNMPNAEAFF,TGTGCCAGCAGCGCGTCCAATATGCCTAATGCTGAAGCTTTCTTT
TRBV9,.,TRBJ2-1,TRBD2,CASSRGLAGNNEQFF,TGTGCCAGCAGCAGGGGACTAGCGGGAAACAATGAGCAGTTCTTC
TRBV3-1/TRBV3-2,once,TRBJ1-5,.,CASSQDIGQPQHF,TGTGCCAGCAGCCAAGATATCGGACAGCCCCAGCATTTT
TRBV3-1/TRBV3-2,.,TRBJ2-7,TRBD2,CASSPLRGGSYYEQYF,TGTGCCAGCAGCCCGCTTAGGGGCGGGAGTTACTACGAGCAGTACTTC
TRBV5-1,.,TRBJ2-7,.,CASSLASLYNYEQYF,TGCGCCAGCAGCTTGGCCAGTCTATATAACTACGAGCAGTACTTC
TRBV19,.,TRBJ1-1,.,CASRRGYTEAFF,TGTGCCAGTAGGCGTGGGTACACTGAAGCTTTCTTT
TRBV7-9,.,TRBJ1-1,.,CASSLRSGVAFF,TGTGCCAGCAGCTTAAGAAGTGGGGTGGCTTTCTTT
TRBV4-3,.,TRBJ1-4,TRBD1,CASSQDPAGGREKLFF,TGCGCCAGCAGCCAAGATCCCGCAGGGGGTAGGGAAAAACTGTTTTTT
TRBV20-1,.,TRBJ2-1,TRBD2,CSASPRISGSRTYNEQFF,TGCAGTGCTAGTCCGCGGATTAGCGGGAGTAGGACCTACAATGAGCAGTTCTTC
TRBV7-9,.,TRBJ1-1,.,CASSRGNTEAFF,TGTGCCAGCAGTAGAGGAAACACTGAAGCTTTCTTT
TRBV25-1,.,TRBJ1-5,TRBD1,CASSPGGVPQPQHF,TGTGCCAGCTCCCCAGGGGGCGTCCCTCAGCCCCAGCATTTT
TRBV7-9,.,TRBJ2-5,TRBD2,CASSLGTSGVEEETQYF,TGTGCCAGCAGCCTGGGGACTAGCGGGGTGGAGGAGGAGACCCAGTACTTC
TRBV12-3/TRBV12-4,.,TRBJ2-1,.,CASSSSSMYQFF,TGTGCCAGCAGTTCAAGTAGTATGTATCAGTTCTTC
TRBV19,.,TRBJ2-2,TRBD1,CASSPLRGRDTGELFF,TGTGCCAGTAGTCCCCTCAGGGGGCGCGACACCGGGGAGCTGTTTTTT
TRBV15,.,TRBJ1-5,.,CATSRVLGVYQPQHF,TGTGCCACCAGCAGAGTTTTGGGTGTTTATCAGCCCCAGCATTTT
TRBV27,.,TRBJ1-1,.,CASSLSGGTEAFF,TGTGCCAGCAGTTTATCGGGGGGGACTGAAGCTTTCTTT
TRBV4-1,.,TRBJ1-3,.,CASSGGPFSGNTIYF,TGCGCCAGCAGCGGGGGGCCGTTCTCTGGAAACACCATATATTTT
TRBV5-1,once,TRBJ2-3,TRBD2,CASRLGALAGGGDTQYF,TGCGCCAGCAGGTTGGGCGCACTAGCGGGAGGTGGAGATACGCAGTATTTT
TRBV3-1/TRBV3-2,.,TRBJ1-2,TRBD1,CASSQEKGQGAPDGYTF,TGTGCCAGCAGCCAAGAAAAGGGGCAGGGGGCGCCGGATGGCTACACCTTC
TRBV3-1/TRBV3-2,.,TRBJ1-2,TRBD1,CGEQGPDGYTF,TGTGGAGAACAGGGGCCCGATGGCTACACCTTC
TRBV30,.,TRBJ1-2,.,CAWGEVGYTF,TGTGCCTGGGGGGAAGTTGGCTACACCTTC
TRBV28,.,TRBJ2-7,.,CASSSTAQALNYEQYF,TGTGCCAGCAGTTCCACGGCCCAAGCCCTCAACTACGAGCAGTACTTC
TRBV24-1,.,TRBJ1-2,.,CATSSGRGYTF,TGTGCCACCAGTTCTGGGAGAGGCTACACCTTC
TRBV19,few,TRBJ1-1,TRBD1,CASIPIGQGMNTEAFF,TGTGCCAGTATTCCCATCGGACAGGGCATGAACACTGAAGCTTTCTTT
TRBV10-3,.,TRBJ1-3,.,CAISRGSGNTIYF,TGTGCCATCAGCAGGGGATCCGGAAACACCATATATTTT
TRBV21-1,.,TRBJ1-5,.,CASSNQGSAQHF,TGTGCCAGCAGCAATCAGGGTTCAGCCCAGCATTTT
TRBV29-1,.,TRBJ2-3,TRBD2,CSVRGLAGGDTQYF,TGCAGCGTGCGGGGACTAGCGGGTGGCGATACGCAGTATTTT
TRBV20-1,few,TRBJ2-5,.,CSARNIETQYF,TGCAGTGCTAGAAATATTGAGACCCAGTACTTC
TRBV5-4,.,TRBJ2-3,TRBD2,CASSFPAGGMDTQYF,TGTGCCAGCAGCTTTCCAGCGGGAGGGATGGATACGCAGTATTTT